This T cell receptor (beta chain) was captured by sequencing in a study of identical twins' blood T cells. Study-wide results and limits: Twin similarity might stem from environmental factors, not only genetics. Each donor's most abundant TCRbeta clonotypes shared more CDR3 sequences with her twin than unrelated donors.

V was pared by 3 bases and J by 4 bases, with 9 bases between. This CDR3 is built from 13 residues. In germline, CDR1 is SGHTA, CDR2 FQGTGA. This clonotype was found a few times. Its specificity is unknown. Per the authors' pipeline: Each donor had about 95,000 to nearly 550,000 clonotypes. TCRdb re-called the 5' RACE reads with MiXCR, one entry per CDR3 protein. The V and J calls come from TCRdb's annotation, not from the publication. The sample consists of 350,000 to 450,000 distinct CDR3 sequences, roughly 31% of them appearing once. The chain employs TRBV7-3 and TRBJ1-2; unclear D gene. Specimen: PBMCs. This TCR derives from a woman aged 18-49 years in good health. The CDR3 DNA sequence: TGTGCCAGCAGCTTTGATGGATCCTATGGCTACACCTTC. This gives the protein CASSFDGSYGYTF.